The entry below gives a single T cell receptor (beta chain) sequence along with its context. What it recognizes is unknown. This CDR3 spans 14 amino acids. This record comes from a study of CXCR3-negative and CXCR3-positive naive CD8 T cells. Study background: Each library held about 1.5 +/- 0.3 million TRB reads, around 140 million in total.

Phenotypically, naive CD8+ T cells corresponded to CD45RO-CCR7+CD27+CD95-. UMI-labeled 5' RACE TRB cDNA libraries were prepared from the cells. One entry per CDR3 protein, without DNA, is what TCRdb gives after re-calling the 5' RACE reads. The listing contains some 140,000 distinct CDR3 sequences. Findings and caveats of the study: Partly lower CXCR3 expression followed cryopreservation, and most assays relied on fresh PBMCs. Comparison of naive cells showed more hydrophobic TRB CDR3s in CXCR3-positive than in CXCR3-negative naive cells. Memory CD8+ cells showed much lower diversity, while both naive subsets displayed comparably high diversity.

The receptor comes from a human donor in good health. Some clones in this sample may be carry-over from other donors' samples. Sequencing was performed on naive CXCR3+ CD8+ T cells from blood. As for subset: CD45RO-CCR7+CD27+CD95- naive CD8+ T cells expressing CXCR3 (TNR3+). The chain links TRBV12-3 or TRBV12-4 to TRBJ2-7. The CDR3 loop is CASSTSGSSYEQYF.